The present T cell receptor (beta chain) was sequenced within a study of response to subunit inactivated influenza vaccine. TCRdb re-called the RT-PCR reads through MiXCR, storing one row per CDR3 protein. Of about 540,000 distinct CDR3 sequences in the sample, around a quarter were seen once. From germline, CDR1 is MNHEY and CDR2 SMNVEV (reference sequence). The CDR3 runs 15 residues. V shed 6 bases and J 6 bases; nucleotides not matched to a gene: 10. This clonotype has a handful of counts. The sample was also reused in another study, on T cells expressing NK-cell markers. Per that paper: With UMIs, 5'RACE template switching was used to make TCR beta cDNA.

The rearrangement links TRBV27 to TRBJ2-2; TRBD1 matches 7 bases. The clonotype originates from a man in his forties or fifties who received an inactivated influenza vaccine. The starting material was CD4+ T cells sorted from PBMCs, obtained approximately 12 days after vaccination. CDR3 nucleotides: TGTGCCAGCAGCTTTATCGGGACAGTCCCCGGGGAGCTGTTTTTT. This sequence encodes CASSFIGTVPGELFF.